The 30 T cell receptor beta chains listed next were all sequenced from one sample in a study of blood T cells in healthy people across ages. A second about 6 to 11 cycle PCR used barcoded and J-beta primers. Each CDR3 protein gets one entry after TCRdb re-called the 5' RACE reads with MiXCR. In the table there are roughly 1,500,000 distinct CDR3 sequences, approximately 42% of which are singletons. Sequencing was performed on blood. The receptor source for this set is a woman between 18 and 29 years old in good health.

The rearrangement joins TRBV24-1 to TRBJ2-4; perhaps TRBD2 as D (5 bases). Germline V lookup: CDR1 KGHDR, CDR2 SFDVKD. The CDR3 contains 15 residues. V was clipped by 3 bases and J by 2 bases, with 10 bases between them. Here the CDR3 reads CATSDARAPKNIQYF. DNA for the CDR3: TGTGCCACCAGTGATGCGAGGGCGCCCAAAAACATTCAGTACTTC.

V and J are TRBV27 and TRBJ2-2; unclear D gene. Between the trimmed V and J ends, which lost 3 bases and 3 bases, there was a span of 8 bases. CDR1 MNHEY and CDR2 SMNVEV come from the germline V gene (reference sequence). The CDR3 sequence is 14 residues long. The CDR3: CASSLALYTGELFF. CDR3 DNA sequence: TGTGCCAGCAGTTTGGCTCTTTACACCGGGGAGCTGTTTTTT.

This sequence joins TRBV28 and TRBJ2-7; the D is unclear. V lost 5 bases and J 5 bases, leaving 13 bases between the germline ends. This CDR3 is 13 amino acids long. Germline V CDR1 and CDR2: MDHEN, SYDVKM. The CDR3 nucleotides are TGTGCCAGCAGTATTATGGCCGTGGACGAGCAGTACTTC. Its translation is CASSIMAVDEQYF.

The table lists this clonotype with a count of one. The V and J genes are TRBV2 and TRBJ1-5; TRBD1 aligns across 8 bases. This CDR3 region has 14 residues. CDR1 and CDR2 (germline): SNHLY, FYNNEI. V dropped 6 bases and J dropped 7; count of bases not matched to a gene: 8. The DNA of the CDR3 is TGTGCCAGCAGCGACCGGACAGGGTGGCAGCCCCAGCATTTT. Translation gives CASSDRTGWQPQHF.

There are a few counts of this clonotype. The J gene is TRBJ1-2, the V gene TRBV25-1; D gene uncertain. Germline assignment: CDR1 MGHDK and CDR2 SYGVNS. The ends were cut back, 7 bases at V and 8 bases at J, with 14 bases in the middle. CDR3 length equals 12 residues. The CDR3 DNA is TGTGCCAGCATGGAACAGTACGGCGGCTACACCTTC. It encodes CASMEQYGGYTF.

This clonotype has more than one count but fewer than ten. This sequence joins TRBV12-5 and TRBJ2-7; no firm D call. The CDR3 runs to 13 residues. V lost 0 bases, J lost 1 base, and 4 bases lay in between. Germline V gene lookup returns CDR1 LGHNT and CDR2 FRNRAP. The chain's CDR3 is CASGLVTSYEQYF. As DNA, the CDR3 is TGTGCTAGTGGTTTGGTAACATCCTACGAGCAGTACTTC.

This clonotype turned up a few times. The rearrangement uses TRBV20-1 and TRBJ2-3, with D possibly being TRBD2 (7 bases). The germline V and J ends were trimmed by 3 bases and 6 bases, with 19 bases remaining between them. The germline CDR1 and CDR2 sequences are DFQATT and SNEGSKA (reference sequence). The CDR3 has 15 residues. The CDR3 DNA is TGCAGTGCTAGGAGGGCGGGGGCTCTGGGGGATACGCAGTATTTT. Its protein is CSARRAGALGDTQYF.

This clonotype was found a few times. This rearrangement joins TRBV2 to TRBJ2-3; D may be TRBD2 (5 bases). The CDR3 is made up of 13 amino acids. Per germline, CDR1 SNHLY and CDR2 FYNNEI. The ends were cut back, 7 bases at V and 3 bases at J, with 11 bases in the middle. Here the CDR3 DNA reads TGTGCCAGCAACCCTAGCAGTACAGATACGCAGTATTTT. Protein sequence: CASNPSSTDTQYF.

A few counts support this clonotype. The chain employs TRBV30 and TRBJ2-5; D could derive from TRBD1 or TRBD2 (6 bases each). CDR3 size: 13 residues. Germline lookup yields CDR1 GTSNPN and CDR2 SVGIG (reference sequence). The CDR3 protein is CAVGGGYWGQQYF. The DNA of the CDR3 is TGTGCGGTCGGAGGGGGGTATTGGGGGCAGCAGTACTTC.

The V gene is TRBV6-5, the J gene TRBJ2-7; 9 bases agree with TRBD1. The CDR3 contains 16 residues. CDR1 is MNHEY, CDR2 SVGAGI, per germline. J gave up 6 bases and V 6 bases, and 15 bases lay outside the gene matches. Written as DNA, the CDR3 is TGTGCCAGCAGGATACTTCTTCGGGACAGGGAAGGCGAGCAGTACTTC. Residues: CASRILLRDREGEQYF.

This clonotype has a handful of counts. The chain is built from TRBV27 and TRBJ1-4, with a weak D call TRBD1 (6 bases). V lost 4 bases and J lost 12, with 15 bases in between. CDR3 size: 13 residues. Germline assignment: CDR1 MNHEY and CDR2 SMNVEV (reference sequence). The DNA of the CDR3 is TGTGCCAGCAGTTCCTCTCAGGGGAGGCAACTGTTTTTT. Amino acid sequence: CASSSSQGRQLFF.

The sample holds a few counts of this clonotype. The rearrangement joins TRBV28 to TRBJ2-7; D call uncertain. Looked up from germline, CDR1 is MDHEN and CDR2 is SYDVKM. The V end was cut by 6 bases, the J end by 6 bases, with 12 bases between. CDR3 length equals 12 residues. The CDR3 nucleotides are TGTGCCAGCAGCCCTCCTTCGGGCGAGCAGTACTTC. Protein product: CASSPPSGEQYF.

J is TRBJ1-1 and V is TRBV5-1, with D possibly matching TRBD1 (5 bases). The germline CDR1 and CDR2 sequences are SGHRS and YFSETQ. The CDR3 contains 16 residues. The V end was cut by 4 bases, the J end by 1 base, with 17 bases between. In DNA, the CDR3 is TGCGCCAGCAGCCGGGACCGGGGTTTGGAGAACACTGAAGCTTTCTTT. Translating it yields CASSRDRGLENTEAFF.

CDR3 sequence (DNA): TGTGCCACCAGTGAACGCACAGATACGCAGTATTTT. It specifies CATSERTDTQYF. The chain uses TRBV24-1 and TRBJ2-3; D is ambiguous. Trimming took 4 bases from V and 1 from J, leaving 2 bases between them. The CDR3 is made up of 12 amino acids. Germline loops: CDR1 KGHDR, CDR2 SFDVKD.

The chain links TRBV27 to TRBJ2-1; D perhaps matches TRBD2 (5 bases). CDR1 is MNHEY and CDR2 is SMNVEV in the germline V gene (reference sequence). V gave up 6 bases and J gave up 0 bases, with 12 bases separating them. CDR3 length equals 15 residues. For the CDR3, the DNA is TGTGCCAGCAGCCGACTGGGGAGCTCCTACAATGAGCAGTTCTTC. This gives the protein CASSRLGSSYNEQFF.

V and J are TRBV5-6 and TRBJ2-1; D ambiguous. V lost 6 bases, J lost 1 base, and 11 bases lay in between. The CDR3 contains 14 residues. Germline CDR1 SGHDT, CDR2 YYEEEE. The chain's CDR3 is CASTNQGSYNEQFF. The CDR3 bases are TGTGCCAGCACCAACCAAGGATCCTACAATGAGCAGTTCTTC.

The CDR3 DNA is TGCAGCGGCCTCCCGGCGGAGACCCAGTACTTC. Protein sequence: CSGLPAETQYF. V is TRBV29-1 and J is TRBJ2-5; D remains ambiguous. Germline CDR1 reads SQVTM; CDR2 reads ANQGSEA. The germline V and J ends were trimmed by 7 bases and 5 bases, with 11 bases remaining between them. This CDR3 has 11 amino acids.

In this sample, this clonotype turned up a few times. The chain couples TRBV20-1 to TRBJ2-1, with TRBD2 matching over 10 bases. V was pared by 6 bases and J by 2 bases, with 7 bases of the junction left unmatched. Germline CDR1 DFQATT, CDR2 SNEGSKA (reference sequence). This CDR3 spans 15 amino acids. Here the CDR3 DNA reads TGCAGTGCGAGTATAGCGGGAGGAACCTACAATGAGCAGTTCTTC. It yields the protein CSASIAGGTYNEQFF.

The chain recombines TRBV4-1 with TRBJ2-5; no firm D call. This CDR3 spans 14 amino acids. Germline V gene data show CDR1 as MGHRA and CDR2 as YSYEKL. V dropped 5 bases and J dropped 7 bases, with 17 bases sitting between them. CDR3 nucleotide sequence: TGCGCCAGCAGCTCCGGGCCCCAATCAGGGACCCAGTACTTC. This codes for CASSSGPQSGTQYF.

The gene calls are TRBV4-2 and TRBJ2-7; TRBD1 matches 11 bases. From germline, CDR1 is LGHNA and CDR2 YNFKEQ. The CDR3 runs to 15 residues. J lost 7 bases, V lost 5 bases, and 10 bases had no gene match. CDR3: CASSNLDRGRNEQYF. CDR3 sequence (DNA): TGTGCCAGCAGCAATCTGGACAGGGGGCGTAATGAGCAGTACTTC.

This chain connects TRBV11-1 to TRBJ2-5, with TRBD1 matching 8 bases. The CDR3 runs to 11 residues. Germline CDR1 and CDR2: SGHAT and FQDESV (reference sequence). V was clipped by 4 bases and J by 11 bases; unmatched bases: 3. Here the CDR3 DNA reads TGTGCCAGCAGCTCGGACAGGGCACAGTACTTC. Its protein product is CASSSDRAQYF.

This clonotype occurred a few times. The chain has TRBV3-1 and TRBJ2-7, with TRBD1 matching over 8 bases. V was clipped by 1 base and J by 7 bases; unmatched bases: 9. The CDR3 totals 15 residues. The germline V gene has CDR1 LGHDT and CDR2 YNNKEL (reference sequence). The CDR3 loop is CASSQGPGQDREQYF. The CDR3 nucleotides read TGTGCCAGCAGCCAAGGACCGGGACAGGATCGTGAGCAGTACTTC.

This rearrangement joins TRBV7-9 to TRBJ1-2; D gene unclear. This CDR3 region has 14 residues. Germline V gene lookup returns CDR1 SEHNR and CDR2 FQNEAQ (reference sequence). Trimming pared 3 bases from V and 1 base from J, leaving 9 bases between. CDR3: CASSLVPHNYGYTF. CDR3 in DNA: TGTGCCAGCAGCTTGGTTCCGCATAACTATGGCTACACCTTC.

The genes are TRBV12-3 or TRBV12-4 and TRBJ2-2; D remains ambiguous. V was shortened by 7 bases and J by 5 bases, with 11 bases between the two germline ends. The length of the CDR3 is 13 residues. CDR3 in DNA: TGTGCCAGCATTAAACAGCCTACCGGGGAGCTGTTTTTT. Translating it yields CASIKQPTGELFF.

In nucleotides, the CDR3 is TGTGCCAGCAGCCAAACGGCGATTGCTCTTGGTCAGCCCCAGCATTTT. The encoded protein is CASSQTAIALGQPQHF. This chain connects TRBV14 to TRBJ1-5; no reliable D call. The CDR3 covers 16 residues. Germline lookup yields CDR1 SGHDN and CDR2 FVKESK. Trimming pared 2 bases from V and 6 bases from J, leaving 17 bases between. Full variable domain (outside the CDR3, taken from reference TRBV14 and TRBJ1-5): EAGVTQFPSHSVIEKGQTVTLRCDPISGHDNLYWYRRVMGKEIKFLLHFVKESKQDESGMPNNRFLAERTGGTYSTLKVQPAELEDSGVYFCASSQTAIALGQPQHFGDGTRLSIL.

This clonotype was observed a handful of times. V and J are TRBV3-1 and TRBJ2-1; D unresolved. From germline, CDR1 is LGHDT and CDR2 YNNKEL (reference sequence). The CDR3 is made up of 15 amino acids. Trimming shortened V by 5 bases and J by 5 bases, and 16 bases separated the two germline ends. The DNA of the CDR3 is TGTGCCAGCAGCTATGGATACCGCCTGGACAATGAGCAGTTCTTC. It translates to CASSYGYRLDNEQFF.

This clonotype occurred a few times. The chain employs TRBV9 and TRBJ2-7, with 8 nucleotides matching TRBD2. From germline, CDR1 is SGDLS and CDR2 YYNGEE. V dropped 3 bases and J dropped 7; count of bases not matched to a gene: 12. The CDR3 has 15 amino acids. CDR3 bases: TGTGCCAGCAGCGATGGCGGGAGGAAAACGGGGGAGCAGTACTTC. It codes for CASSDGGRKTGEQYF.

V and J are TRBV10-3 and TRBJ2-3; 7 bases are shared with TRBD1. The CDR3 runs 16 residues. Germline V lookup: CDR1 ENHRY, CDR2 SYGVKD. V lost 2 bases and J lost 3; bases outside the gene matches: 8. DNA for the CDR3: TGTGCCATCAGTGAGATTGCTACAGGGGATACAGATACGCAGTATTTT. This codes for CAISEIATGDTDTQYF.

This clonotype has a handful of counts. The chain has TRBV7-2 and TRBJ2-7; TRBD1 agrees at 8 bases. Trimming took 6 bases from V and 0 from J; bases not matched to a gene: 7. This CDR3 contains 15 residues. Looked up from germline, CDR1 is SGHTA and CDR2 is FQGNSA. Here the CDR3 reads CASSFTGGSSYEQYF. CDR3 nucleotides: TGTGCCAGCAGTTTTACAGGGGGGAGCTCCTACGAGCAGTACTTC.

This clonotype turned up a few times. The chain recombines TRBV5-1 with TRBJ2-2; unclear D gene. The ends were cut back, 0 bases at V and 2 bases at J, with 5 bases in the middle. The CDR3 length is 14 residues. CDR1 is SGHRS, CDR2 YFSETQ, per germline. CDR3 region: CASSLGYNTGELFF. The CDR3 DNA is TGCGCCAGCAGCTTGGGTTATAACACCGGGGAGCTGTTTTTT.